This T cell receptor beta chain was identified during a study of blood T cell repertoires in COVID-19. Overall study context: Sample material is recorded as cDNA or gDNA derived from T cells, B-cell-depleted T cells, or PBMCs.

Original processing notes: From reference gene primer amplification, estimates of nucleated cell counts were derived. TCRdb keeps only in-frame clones here, not all; method: immunoSEQ multiplex PCR. V and J calls and clone size come straight from that table; D and trimming were deduced from the DNA. The table lists fewer than 400,000 clones, 70% to 90% of them singletons. CDR3 length equals 14 residues. Germline loops: CDR1 ENHRY, CDR2 SYGVKD. The V and J ends lost 2 bases and 6 bases respectively, with 10 bases between them. This sequence was found in a man aged 30-40 years who had recovered from COVID-19. What was sequenced was PBMCs or T cells enriched from blood (not recorded which). The chain joins TRBV10-3 to TRBJ2-2; D is possibly TRBD1 (5 bases). The CDR3 spells CAISEAGMAGELFF. In DNA form, the CDR3 reads TGTGCCATCAGTGAGGCAGGGATGGCCGGGGAGCTGTTTTTT.